This T cell receptor beta chain originates from a study of control samples from healthy donors and cancer patients. This table comes from immunoSEQ multiplex PCR, and its TCRdb copy is limited to in-frame clones, with some not included. This repertoire shows over 55,000 clones, 85% to 95% found once; its top ten account for around 0.91%. This clone was detected only once. Germline loops: CDR1 LNHDA, CDR2 SQIVND (reference sequence). V was clipped by 0 bases and J by 7 bases, with 10 bases between them. The CDR3 has 14 residues. The chain recombines TRBV19 with TRBJ1-5; tentative D call: TRBD1 (5 bases). The origin of this receptor is a man aged 25-45 years with colorectal cancer. What was sequenced was PBMCs. The CDR3 spells CASSIDRGIQPQHF. The CDR3 DNA follows: TGTGCCAGTAGTATAGATCGGGGGATCCAGCCCCAGCATTTT.